This T cell receptor beta chain was profiled in a study of a mutant IDH1 vaccine in newly diagnosed glioma. As for the study in general: The vaccination schedule gave patients eight doses in weeks 1, 3, 5, 7, 11, 15, 19 and 23.

Germline V gives CDR1 KGHSH, CDR2 LQKENI. V trimming: 8 bases; J trimming: 2 bases; junction bases outside the gene matches: 4. The CDR3 is 14 residues long. Libraries were prepared by immunoSEQ multiplex PCR; TCRdb keeps only in-frame clonotypes and omits some of them. This repertoire shows roughly 60,000 clones, around 83% found once; its top ten account for 4%. Time point denoted: week 23, last vaccination. In the vaccine, a single dose held 300 ug of the mutant IDH1 20-mer peptide, along with topical imiquimod. Remarks on this clone: Its antigen is undetermined.

This receptor was taken from a man between 25 and 39 years old with glioma. The chain carries TRBV18 and TRBJ1-4, with 8 bases aligning to TRBD1. This material consisted of PBMCs, taken from a glioma patient whose treatment included an IDH1 peptide vaccine. Written as DNA, the CDR3 is TGTGCCAGCGGACAGGGTGTGACTAATGAAAAACTGTTTTTT. Translation gives CASGQGVTNEKLFF.